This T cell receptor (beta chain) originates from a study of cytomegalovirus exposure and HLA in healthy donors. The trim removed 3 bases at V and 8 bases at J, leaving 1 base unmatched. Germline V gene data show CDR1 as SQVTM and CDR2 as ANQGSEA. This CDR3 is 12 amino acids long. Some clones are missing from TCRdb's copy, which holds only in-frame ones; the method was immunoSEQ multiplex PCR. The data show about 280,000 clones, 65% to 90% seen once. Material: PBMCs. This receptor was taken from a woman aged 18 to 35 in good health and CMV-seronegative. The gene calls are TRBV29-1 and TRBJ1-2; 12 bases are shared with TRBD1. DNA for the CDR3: TGCAGCGTTGAGGGGACAGGGGGCGGCTACACCTTC. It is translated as CSVEGTGGGYTF.